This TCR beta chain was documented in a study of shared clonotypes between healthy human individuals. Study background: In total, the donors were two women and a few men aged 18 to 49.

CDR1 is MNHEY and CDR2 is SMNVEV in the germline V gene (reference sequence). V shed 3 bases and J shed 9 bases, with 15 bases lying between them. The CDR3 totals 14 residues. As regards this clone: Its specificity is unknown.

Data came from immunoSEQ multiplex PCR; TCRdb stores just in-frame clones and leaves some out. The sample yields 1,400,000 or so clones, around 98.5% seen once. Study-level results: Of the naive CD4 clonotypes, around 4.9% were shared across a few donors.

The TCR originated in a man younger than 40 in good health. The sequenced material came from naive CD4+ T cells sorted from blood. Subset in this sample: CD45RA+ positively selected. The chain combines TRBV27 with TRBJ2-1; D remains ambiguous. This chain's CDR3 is CASSFGSLLGEQFF. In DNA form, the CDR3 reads TGTGCCAGCAGTTTCGGCTCCCTTCTCGGTGAGCAGTTCTTC.